This is a list of T cell receptor beta chains from one sample in a study of blood T cell repertoires in COVID-19. Only in-frame clones appear in the TCRdb table, and some are missing; sequencing was by immunoSEQ multiplex PCR. The table lists 100,000 to 150,000 clones, more than 75% of them singletons, with about 2.5% in the top ten. What was sequenced was peripheral blood. The receptors come from a man aged 50-59 years with active COVID-19. CDR3s include the opening cysteine and the closing phenylalanine or tryptophan. The D gene is left open where the match is weak. The size entry is marked missing in some rows and otherwise reads once, few, many or a size class.

clone size | J gene | V gene | D gene | CDR3 protein | CDR3 DNA
- | TRBJ2-1 | TRBV24-1 | - | CATSAIGRDNEQFF | TGTGCCACCAGTGCGATTGGGAGAGACAATGAGCAGTTCTTC
- | TRBJ1-1 | TRBV28 | - | CASTTFGGGQARTEAFF | TGTGCCAGCACCACTTTTGGGGGGGGGCAAGCCCGCACTGAAGCTTTCTTT
- | TRBJ2-7 | TRBV5-1 | TRBD1 | CASSTRTGSTGEQYF | TGCGCCAGCAGCACCCGGACAGGGTCTACGGGCGAGCAGTACTTC
- | TRBJ1-2 | TRBV11-2 | TRBD1 | CASSLGTGQGYTF | TGTGCCAGCAGCTTAGGGACAGGACAGGGCTACACCTTC
few | TRBJ1-6 | TRBV3-1/TRBV3-2 | TRBD1 | CASSHHQGDNSPLHF | TGTGCCAGCAGCCATCACCAGGGGGATAATTCACCCCTCCACTTT
- | TRBJ1-1 | TRBV11-1 | - | CASSLRRITEAFF | TGTGCCAGCAGCTTGCGCCGAATCACTGAAGCTTTCTTT
- | TRBJ2-7 | TRBV29-1 | - | CSVGRGPYEQYF | TGCAGCGTTGGGAGGGGGCCATACGAGCAGTACTTC
- | TRBJ2-3 | TRBV4-1 | TRBD2 | CASSQDGGASSDTQYF | TGCGCCAGCAGCCAAGACGGGGGGGCTAGCTCAGATACGCAGTATTTT
- | TRBJ1-1 | TRBV5-1 | - | CASSYQENTEAFF | TGCGCCAGCAGCTATCAGGAGAACACTGAAGCTTTCTTT
- | TRBJ1-1 | TRBV12-3/TRBV12-4 | - | CASTIMNTEAFF | TGTGCCAGCACCATCATGAACACTGAAGCTTTCTTT